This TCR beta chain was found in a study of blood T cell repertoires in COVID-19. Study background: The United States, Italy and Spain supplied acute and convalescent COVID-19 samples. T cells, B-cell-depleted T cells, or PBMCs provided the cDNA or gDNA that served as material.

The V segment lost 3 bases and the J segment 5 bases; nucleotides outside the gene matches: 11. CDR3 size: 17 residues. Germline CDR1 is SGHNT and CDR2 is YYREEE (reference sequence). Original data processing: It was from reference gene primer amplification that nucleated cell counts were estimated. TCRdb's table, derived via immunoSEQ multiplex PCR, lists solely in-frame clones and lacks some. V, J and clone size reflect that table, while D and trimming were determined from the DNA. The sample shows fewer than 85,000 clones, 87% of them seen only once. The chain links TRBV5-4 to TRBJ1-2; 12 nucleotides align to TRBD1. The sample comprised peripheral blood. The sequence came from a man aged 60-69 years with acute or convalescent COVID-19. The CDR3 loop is CASSSAGTGGLGYGYTF. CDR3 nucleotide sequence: TGTGCCAGCAGCTCGGCCGGGACAGGGGGCTTGGGGTATGGCTACACCTTC. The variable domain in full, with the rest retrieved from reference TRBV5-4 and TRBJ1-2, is ETGVTQSPTHLIKTRGQQVTLRCSSQSGHNTVSWYQQALGQGPQFIFQYYREEENGRGNFPPRFSGLQFPNYSSELNVNALELDDSALYLCASSSAGTGGLGYGYTFGSGTRLTVV.